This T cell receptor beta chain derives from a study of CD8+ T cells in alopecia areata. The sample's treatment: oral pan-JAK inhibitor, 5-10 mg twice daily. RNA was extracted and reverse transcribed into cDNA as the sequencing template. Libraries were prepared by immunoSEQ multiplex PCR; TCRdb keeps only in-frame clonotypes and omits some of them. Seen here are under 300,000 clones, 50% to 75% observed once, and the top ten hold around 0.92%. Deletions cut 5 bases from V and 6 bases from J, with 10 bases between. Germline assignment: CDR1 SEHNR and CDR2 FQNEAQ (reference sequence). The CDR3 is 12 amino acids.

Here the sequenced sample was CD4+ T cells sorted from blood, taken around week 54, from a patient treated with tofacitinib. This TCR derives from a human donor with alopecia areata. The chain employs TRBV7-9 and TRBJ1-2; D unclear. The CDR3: CASSTRLNGYTF. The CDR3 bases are TGTGCCAGCAGCACCCGCCTAAATGGCTACACCTTC.